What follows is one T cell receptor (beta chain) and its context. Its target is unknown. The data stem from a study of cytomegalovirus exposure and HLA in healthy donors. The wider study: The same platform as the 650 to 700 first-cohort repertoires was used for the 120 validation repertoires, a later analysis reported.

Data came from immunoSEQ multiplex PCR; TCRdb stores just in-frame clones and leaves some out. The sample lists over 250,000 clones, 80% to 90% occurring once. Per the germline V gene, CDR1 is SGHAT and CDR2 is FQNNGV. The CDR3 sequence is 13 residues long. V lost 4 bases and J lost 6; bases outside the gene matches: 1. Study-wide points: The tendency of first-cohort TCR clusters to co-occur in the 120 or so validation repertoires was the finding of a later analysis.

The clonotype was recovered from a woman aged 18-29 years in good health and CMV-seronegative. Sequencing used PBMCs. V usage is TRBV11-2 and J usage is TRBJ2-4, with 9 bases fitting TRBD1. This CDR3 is CASSSGQGNIQYF. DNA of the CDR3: TGTGCCAGCAGCTCGGGACAGGGAAACATTCAGTACTTC.